This T cell receptor beta chain is from a study of T-cell memory formation after mild COVID-19 (dated by TCRdb to the early 2020s). The study in broad terms: TCR sequence clusters from the two donors were found to be largely donor specific. T-cell clones expanding and contracting after mild COVID-19 in a couple of donors were tracked by longitudinal TCRalpha and TCRbeta repertoire sequencing. Two young, previously healthy adult volunteers, one female and one male, were included in the cohort.

Study-wide conclusions, independent of this receptor: From day 15 to 85, contracting clones showed balanced CD4/CD8 phenotypes, whereas a second wave of clones that expanded from day 15 to 37 leaned towards CD4+. Only a couple of mild cases were covered by the study, and larger cohorts that include severe cases with pre-infection samples were considered necessary. The detection of some responding clones in pre-infection memory suggests that pre-existing cross-reactive memory T cells joined the SARS-CoV-2 response. SARS-CoV-2 specificity of the second-wave clones peaking on day 37 was not confirmed. Contracting CD4+ clones turned up mainly in the CM and EM memory subsets, whereas EMRA was where CD8+ clones were enriched.

Instrument on record: Illumina NovaSeq 6000. cDNA libraries for TCRalpha and TCRbeta were prepared by 5'RACE using constant-segment primers, with sample barcodes and unique molecular identifiers added. Trizol reagent was used to extract RNA from every sample. Libraries were amplified in two PCR steps, with a second sample barcode and Illumina TruSeq adapters added in the second step. The libraries were sequenced on an Illumina NovaSeq using 2 x 150 bp paired-end reads. In the source study's methods: The reads were demultiplexed and collapsed into UMI-guided consensus sequences using migec v1.2.7. Using mixcr v2.1.11, UMI consensuses were aligned to TRA and TRB V and J templates and then assembled into clonotypes. A clonotype was counted as expanded or contracted only when both edgeR and NoisET called the clonotype significant, with the noise models trained on biological replicates. For edgeR calls, the cutoffs were a false discovery rate-adjusted p below 0.01 and a log2 fold-change threshold of 1. PCA with hierarchical clustering of max-normalized trajectories of the 1000 most abundant clonotypes was used as exploratory dynamics analysis. Separately sequenced CD4+ and CD8+ repertoires were used to assign the CD4 or CD8 phenotype of responding clones. The public reads were reprocessed in TCRdb via fastp at Q25 and MiXCR, keeping in-frame beta chains. Identical CDR3 proteins give one entry, which carries the most common genes and DNA. TCRdb, rather than the study authors, made the V and J calls. Recorded for this sample are hundreds of thousands of distinct CDR3 sequences; roughly a fifth of them occurred a single time. Of the sample, approximately 8% is held by the ten largest clones.

Ficoll-Paque density gradient centrifugation was the method used to isolate PBMCs. This clonotype was counted only a few times. The specificity of this receptor is unknown. No per-base quality is available; no much larger clone lies one base away. The CDR1 and CDR2 encoded by the germline V gene (reference sequence) are LNHDA and SQIVND. Trimming at the junction amounts to 3 bases on V and 3 bases on J, and the germline ends lie 11 bases apart. The CDR3, cysteine through phenylalanine, is 15 amino acids long. The CDR3 DNA has 45 bases and is translated from base 1. The chain couples TRBV19 to TRBJ2-2; the D segment cannot be called with confidence. The receptor comes from an adult woman who had mild COVID-19 (a few samples of this study predate the infection). The sample titles of this study are shuffled in the database, so cell type and time point are left out; the donor was told from shared clones. Sample: PBMCs or a T cell subset sorted from them (not recorded which). The CDR3 has the sequence CASSIQSAYTGELFF. The nucleotide sequence is given as TGTGCCAGTAGTATCCAGTCAGCATACACCGGGGAGCTGTTTTTT.